This TCR beta chain originates from a study of cytomegalovirus exposure and HLA in healthy donors (TCRdb year 2017). In terms of the full investigation: A later analysis indicated that the 120 validation repertoires were generated on the platform also employed for the 600 to 750 repertoires of the first cohort. The study aimed to test whether signatures of past pathogen exposure could be identified by cataloging public T cell receptors. Along with the 666-subject first cohort, a separate validation cohort of over 90 different subjects was used. To predict cytomegalovirus infection status, the study brought together high-throughput TCR immunosequencing, statistical association of individual TCRs with disease status, and machine learning.

Donors formed part of the validation cohort, which comprised 120 or so subjects and was distinct from the first cohort of over 500 subjects. Here is what the overall study found, with its caveats: In vitro tests confirmed that a few of the cytomegalovirus-associated TCR beta chains recognize cytomegalovirus antigens. According to the authors, the approach could potentially be generalized to other disease states and immunological phenotypes. Across donors, most TCR sequences were observed very rarely, whereas some public TCRs were present in many individuals. A later analysis found that TCRs clustered in the first cohort also tended to co-occur in the 120 or so validation repertoires, with about 94% of cluster scores above 0. The classifier was reported to diagnose cytomegalovirus status with high specificity and sensitivity in both the original and validation cohorts. The study gave a list of some 150 TCR beta chains associated with cytomegalovirus. A later analysis had no HLA typing for the validation cohort, so co-occurrence there was scored across all 130 or so repertoires.

The protocol used for the library was the immunoSEQ multiplex PCR assay. In the paper's pipeline: A statistical classification framework was built for diagnosing cytomegalovirus status from the catalog of TCR beta chain sequences. TCRdb retrieved this table from immuneACCESS and kept in-frame rearrangements only. Not all clones are present; in checked studies, unresolved V genes account for under half, and no reason is known for the remainder. That table gives V, J and clone size, and the DNA gave D and trimming. The sample profile shows about 88,000 clones; roughly 83% of them were found once. The top ten constitute 9% to 13% of the sample. On this clone: Its binding antigen is unknown. No base quality information exists; no much larger clone differs at one position.

The germline V gene (reference sequence) specifies MNHEY as CDR1 and SMNVEV as CDR2. Spanning cysteine to phenylalanine, the CDR3 consists of 16 amino acids. Kept here is only the CDR3 DNA, which spans 48 bases and is read in frame from base 1. Here V drops 3 bases and J drops 0 bases, and the junction holds 3 bases not matched to any gene. The specimen sequenced was PBMCs. The sequence derives from a woman between 18 and 29 years old in good health and CMV-seropositive. Here the chain combines TRBV27 and TRBJ2-1, and TRBD1 aligns with 9 junction nucleotides. The CDR3 loop reads CASSFRDRVSYNEQFF. The DNA sequence follows: TGTGCCAGCAGTTTTCGGGACAGGGTCTCCTACAATGAGCAGTTCTTC.